This T cell receptor (beta chain) was sequenced for a study of cytomegalovirus exposure and HLA in healthy donors (dated by TCRdb to 2015 to 2018). A note on the overall study: An earlier analysis of several hundred of the donors reported under 300 Gb of sequence data and 90 million to 120 million unique TCR beta sequences obtained from 150 million to 200 million T cells. An early release covering roughly 640 HLA-typed donors comprised about 300 gigabases of sequencing data and 85 million to 100 million unique TCR sequences. Among the roughly 400 genotyped donors, approximately 81% belonged to the genetic ancestry cluster associated with self-reported Caucasian donors. The study aimed to test whether signatures of past pathogen exposure could be identified by cataloging public T cell receptors. Using immunosequencing, the study profiled T cell repertoires from 500 to 800 subjects and related those repertoires to cytomegalovirus serostatus. Besides the first cohort of 500 to 700 subjects, a separate validation cohort made up of over 95 different subjects was used. To predict cytomegalovirus infection status, the study combined high-throughput TCR immunosequencing, statistical association of individual TCRs with disease status, and machine learning. A later analysis re-analyzed previously published TCR beta repertoires from about 600 donors and added high-resolution HLA genotyping to study TCR occurrence patterns. Rather than using new phenotypic data, the later analysis identified candidate immune exposures from TCR beta sequences and from how often those sequences occurred across donors. An earlier analysis of approximately 500 of the donors applied high-throughput TCR beta sequencing to assess whether each TCR beta V gene segment acted as functional or pseudogenic. Donor age, sex, ethnicity and CMV serostatus were compiled together with the repertoire data. In a later genetic analysis, genome-wide SNP genotypes for about 65% of the 666 donors were used, and that subset was treated as a discovery cohort. Every repertoire in the discovery cohort had been generated on one and the same sequencing platform. Class I and class II HLA loci were covered by the typing at four-digit resolution. The number of donors typed differed by locus, with 629-630 for A, B, C, DRB1 and DQB1, more than 500 for DQA1, approximately 580 for DPA1, and under 490 for DPB1. About 5 DR-DQ haplotypes were handled as single units for association and clustering, since linkage in the cohort was strong. Among around 400 genotyped donors of the cohort, an average of roughly 230,000 unique TCR beta nucleotide sequences was sequenced per donor, of which roughly 17% were non-productive.

The cohort comprised some 680 healthy bone marrow donors. Cohort members were all nominally healthy when sampled, although unrecorded immune exposures were likely present. The donor was CMV seropositive and was included in the group of approximately 300 seropositive cohort members. A peripheral blood sample was provided by each donor, and peripheral blood mononuclear cells were used for TCR beta sequencing. The Qiagen DNeasy Blood Extraction Kit was used to extract genomic DNA from the blood cell samples. The library was obtained by the immunoSEQ multiplex PCR assay. For the multiplex PCR, a mixture combining 60 forward primers for TCR Vbeta segments and 13 reverse primers for TCR Jbeta segments was used. The CDR3 region of rearranged TCR beta genes was amplified from genomic DNA with a multiplex PCR assay. The Illumina HiSeq System was used to sequence the amplified TCR beta libraries as 87-base-pair reads. The authors' pipeline ran thus. A later analysis tallied around 80 million unique TCR beta chains across the 600 to 700 repertoires, and some 10 million of those chains were shared by two or more donors. Raw reads were error-corrected and collapsed into unique sequences by a nearest-neighbor algorithm in which closely related sequences were merged to remove PCR and sequencing errors. V, D and J gene segments were assigned by aligning CDR3 sequences to IMGT reference sequences. For a sequence to be retained, a match of at least six nucleotides was required to both a V gene segment and a J gene segment. Rearrangements were classified as productive when the CDR3 lacked stop codons and remained in frame with V and J, and all other rearrangements were classified as non-productive. Following IMGT convention, CDR3 was defined as the stretch from the second conserved V-encoded cysteine up to the conserved J-encoded phenylalanine. Sequences without an unambiguous match to a single V gene segment were excluded from the earlier analysis of 450 to 650 of the donors. In an earlier analysis of 500 to 750 of the donors, V segments were called functional above 56.7% productive rearrangements and were called segregating when the between-donor standard deviation exceeded 5%. A statistical classification framework was built to diagnose cytomegalovirus status from the catalog of TCR beta chain sequences. In a later analysis, TCR nucleotide sequences were compared against IMGT/GENE-DB human TR gene sequences so that V and J genes could be assigned. Using the TCRdist pipeline, a later analysis assigned CDR3 sequences along with most-parsimonious VDJ recombination scenarios. In a later analysis, every TCR beta chain was defined by the combination of its CDR3 amino acid sequence and its V-gene family, and reads without a unique V-gene family were dropped. A later analysis removed 500 to 600 highly shared, low-generation-probability nucleotide sequences to deal with suspected cross-contamination and a sequencing artifact. In a later analysis, a clonal expansion index was calculated for each public chain from normalized within-repertoire ranks of inferred template counts. Generation probabilities in a later analysis came from a VDJ recombination model fitted to out-of-frame rearrangements, and those results were checked against IGoR. A later analysis scored TCR-TCR, TCR-HLA and TCR-CMV co-occurrence with hypergeometric tests, applying a repertoire-size bias correction to TCR pairs. In a later analysis, false discovery rates were estimated by permuting HLA or CMV assignments 20 times. In a later analysis, co-occurring TCRs were grouped using DBSCAN, with TCRdist sequence similarity added in when clustering inside HLA-allele-positive subsets. Repertoires with fewer than 30,000 or more than 120,000 public chains, plus five repertoires with anomalous nucleotide sharing, were excluded from co-occurrence clustering. TCRdb retrieved this table from immuneACCESS and kept in-frame rearrangements only. Not all clones are present; in checked studies, unresolved V genes account for under half, and no reason is known for the remainder. The D gene and trimming were derived from the DNA, and the V and J assignments and clone size from that table. This sample has 150,000 to 200,000 clones in its table, and approximately 84% of those were observed once. 4.8% of the sample comes from the top ten.

About this clone: The target of this receptor is not known. Base qualities are not recorded, but no much larger clone differs from it by a single base.

For this chain, trimming is 5 bases at the V end and 3 bases at the J end, and the number of junction bases without a gene match is 5. The CDR3 starts with the cysteine, ends with the phenylalanine, and has 14 residues. Only CDR3 DNA is held: 42 bases, read in frame from base 1. The germline V gene sets CDR1 to SGHVS and CDR2 to FNYEAQ. Study-wide conclusions, independent of this receptor: Broadly in line with IMGT annotations, most TCR beta V segments showed up in productive rearrangements about 90% or about 30% of the time in an earlier analysis of approximately 640 of the donors. According to the authors, the approach could potentially be generalized to other disease states and immunological phenotypes. Correlated functional status among segregating V segments might reflect linkage disequilibrium, but an unknown experimental factor could not be ruled out. An association between a missense DCLRE1C variant and V-gene and J-gene trimming of TCR beta chains was found in a later genetic analysis and replicated in an independent cohort. In a later analysis, most CMV-associated TCR beta chains were found to appear HLA-restricted, with HLA associations seemingly driven largely by CMV exposure. The only immune exposure information available for the cohort was CMV serostatus. The earlier analysis of about 600 of the donors excluded roughly 16 rarely observed V segments, including chromosome 9 orphons, because counts were too low. Most TCR sequences were observed very rarely across donors, whereas some public TCRs were present in many individuals. Several of the top co-occurrence clusters appeared to be linked to parvovirus B19, influenza, CMV and Epstein-Barr virus, according to a later analysis. Because some donors lacked HLA typing at each locus, the association tests relied only on the typed subset. Some IMGT-functional V segments, including TRBV6-2 and TRBV6-3, could not be told apart with the 87-base-pair reads, so those segments were excluded. A later analysis associated about 16,000 TCR beta sequences with specific HLA alleles at a false discovery rate of 0.05. In a later analysis, TCR association rates were found to vary across HLA loci, with the most associated TCRs seen for DRB1 alleles and the fewest for HLA-C alleles. Sequencing depth was assumed to be roughly uniform across donors in the presence/absence analyses, though that assumption may not hold. When HLA alleles, especially DR and DQ, strongly co-occurred, attributing TCR associations to individual alleles was difficult. A few of the identified cytomegalovirus-associated TCR beta chains were confirmed in vitro to be specific for cytomegalovirus antigens. The sequencing pipeline was judged likely to have produced a cluster of highly shared sequence variants as a technical artifact. The classifier was reported to diagnose cytomegalovirus status with high specificity and sensitivity in both the original cohort and the validation cohort. Only TCR beta chains were sequenced in this cohort, and the absence of alpha or paired-chain data limited detectable features. The study listed 164 TCR beta chains as associated with cytomegalovirus. In a later analysis, HLA-associated TCR beta chains showed more clonal expansion and lower generation probabilities than non-associated chains that were equally common. In a later genetic analysis, fewer N-insertions in productive TCRs were reported among donors in an Asian-associated ancestry cluster than the roughly 640-donor mean. A further reported finding was that TCR beta sequences accurately predicted the HLA-A and HLA-B alleles for most subjects in the first cohort.

The receptor was derived from a girl aged 5-17 years in good health and CMV-seropositive. Source material: PBMCs. The receptor chain draws on TRBV7-6 and TRBJ2-7, with 9 bases matching TRBD1. For the CDR3, the sequence is CASSLGQGIYEQYF. The nucleotides read TGTGCCAGCAGCCTCGGACAGGGGATCTACGAGCAGTACTTC.